The 30 T cell receptor beta chains in this list originate from one sample, sequenced in a study of radiation and T cells in renal cell carcinoma. Regarding time point: blood 2 weeks post-SBRT. Treatment meaning: 15 Gy SBRT to primary tumor, nephrectomy 4 weeks later. Libraries were prepared by immunoSEQ multiplex PCR; TCRdb keeps only in-frame clonotypes and omits some of them. The table records roughly 130,000 clones, 75% to 90% of them present only once. The source was blood, collected from a patient whose treatment included radiotherapy and nephrectomy. All receptors come from a woman aged 55 to 70 with renal cell carcinoma.

CDR3 residues: CASSQGHQSSGNTIYF. The CDR3 bases are TGCGCCAGCAGCCAGGGACACCAGAGCTCTGGAAACACCATATATTTT. This chain joins TRBV5-1 and TRBJ1-3; D may be TRBD1 (6 bases). Trimming removed 4 bases at V and 0 bases at J, with 14 bases between. The CDR3 runs 16 residues. Germline CDR1 is SGHRS and CDR2 is YFSETQ. Filled out from reference TRBV5-1 and TRBJ1-3, the complete variable domain reads KAGVTQTPRYLIKTRGQQVTLSCSPISGHRSVSWYQQTPGQGLQFLFEYFSETQRNKGNFPGRFSGRQFSNSRSEMNVSTLELGDSALYLCASSQGHQSSGNTIYFGEGSWLTVV.

The V gene is TRBV4-1, the J gene TRBJ2-3, with D tentatively TRBD1 (5 bases). CDR1 is MGHRA and CDR2 is YSYEKL in the germline V gene. This CDR3 has 16 amino acids. V was pared by 0 bases and J by 4 bases, with 14 bases between. The CDR3 protein is CASSQEGQGLADTQYF. The CDR3 DNA sequence: TGCGCCAGCAGCCAAGAAGGCCAGGGTCTTGCAGATACGCAGTATTTT.

V and J are TRBV23-1 and TRBJ1-1; a weak D match, TRBD1 (6 bases). TRBV23-1 qualifies as an ORF whose function is uncertain. CDR3 size: 19 residues. The V end was cut by 6 bases, the J end by 2 bases, with 28 bases between. The CDR3 DNA reads TGCGCCAGCAGACTCCGCCCCACGGGGGGCGAGGGGGGTAACACTGAAGCTTTCTTT. This codes for CASRLRPTGGEGGNTEAFF.

This clone has just a few counts. J is TRBJ1-1 and V is TRBV9; D is unresolved. The CDR3 runs to 15 residues. Germline values: CDR1 SGDLS, CDR2 YYNGEE. The V end lost 0 bases, the J end lost 8 bases, and 17 bases lay between the germline ends. CDR3 in DNA: TGTGCCAGCAGCGTAGGAGGAAACAGACAAAGCGAAGCTTTCTTT. This sequence encodes CASSVGGNRQSEAFF. The full variable domain, with the rest looked up from reference TRBV9 and TRBJ1-1, is DSGVTQTPKHLITATGQRVTLRCSPRSGDLSVYWYQQSLDQGLQFLIQYYNGEERAKGNILERFSAQQFPDLHSELNLSSLELGDSALYFCASSVGGNRQSEAFFGQGTRLTVV.

The CDR3 loop reads CASSPGRGPNYGYTF. Here the CDR3 DNA reads TGTGCCAGCTCACCGGGGCGGGGGCCCAACTATGGCTACACCTTC. This chain connects TRBV18 to TRBJ1-2, with a tentative D call TRBD1 (6 bases). The CDR3 has 15 residues. Germline lookup yields CDR1 KGHSH and CDR2 LQKENI. The V end was cut by 3 bases, the J end by 2 bases, with 13 bases between.

The rearrangement links TRBV14 to TRBJ1-6, with D perhaps TRBD1 (5 bases). Germline lookup yields CDR1 SGHDN and CDR2 FVKESK. This CDR3 has 15 residues. The ends were cut back, 0 bases at V and 7 bases at J, with 10 bases in the middle. The CDR3 is CASSQDQGGNSPLHF. As DNA, the CDR3 is TGTGCCAGCAGCCAAGATCAGGGAGGGAATTCACCCCTCCACTTT.

This sequence joins TRBV15 and TRBJ1-2, with D perhaps matching TRBD1 (5 bases). The germline CDR1 and CDR2 sequences are LNHNV and YYDKDF (reference sequence). Trimming took 0 bases from V and 12 from J, leaving 14 bases between them. This CDR3 is built from 13 residues. Here the CDR3 reads CATSRDYVRDDTF. CDR3 sequence (DNA): TGTGCCACCAGCAGAGACTATGTGCGGGACGACACCTTC.

The chain has TRBV28 and TRBJ2-1, with a weak D call TRBD2 (6 bases). The CDR3 has 17 residues. Germline V lookup: CDR1 MDHEN, CDR2 SYDVKM. The V and J ends lost 2 bases and 8 bases respectively, with 22 bases between them. CDR3 sequence reads: CASSLRMMRDRRDEQFF. CDR3 DNA sequence: TGTGCCAGCAGTTTAAGGATGATGCGGGACCGAAGAGATGAGCAGTTCTTC.

This clone came up once. The chain joins TRBV11-2 to TRBJ1-1; TRBD1 is a possible D gene (6 bases). The CDR3 runs 15 residues. From germline, CDR1 is SGHAT and CDR2 FQNNGV. V lost 5 bases to trimming and J lost 6 bases, with 19 bases between them. CDR3 loop: CASSPDATGLPEAFF. The CDR3 DNA is TGTGCCAGCAGCCCAGATGCCACAGGGTTACCTGAAGCTTTCTTT.

This clone appeared a single time. The chain employs TRBV6-6 and TRBJ1-5, with 7 bases identical to TRBD1. Germline V gene data show CDR1 as MNHNY and CDR2 as SVGAGI (reference sequence). J was trimmed by 5 bases and V by 6 bases; bases with no gene match: 7. The CDR3 runs to 14 residues. The DNA of the CDR3 is TGTGCCAGCAGGCAAACAGGGGCTCATCAGCCCCAGCATTTT. Protein product: CASRQTGAHQPQHF.

This clone has a handful of counts. CDR3 amino acids: CSVIPRDSTEAFF. The CDR3 DNA reads as TGCAGCGTTATTCCTAGGGACAGCACTGAAGCTTTCTTT. This sequence joins TRBV29-1 and TRBJ1-1, with 7 positions matching TRBD1. The V segment lost 5 bases and the J segment 4 bases; nucleotides outside the gene matches: 7. The CDR3 has 13 amino acids. Per the germline V gene, CDR1 is SQVTM and CDR2 is ANQGSEA.

This chain links TRBV4-1 with TRBJ1-2; D gene uncertain. The CDR3 sequence is 14 residues long. Looked up from germline, CDR1 is MGHRA and CDR2 is YSYEKL. The V end was cut by 1 base, the J end by 1 base, with 7 bases between. CDR3 amino acids: CASSQVGDNYGYTF. The CDR3 DNA sequence: TGCGCCAGCAGCCAAGTTGGGGATAACTATGGCTACACCTTC.

This clone was observed once. This chain uses TRBV7-9 with TRBJ2-1; 13 bases match TRBD2. This CDR3 is 14 amino acids long. Germline CDR1 reads SEHNR; CDR2 reads FQNEAQ (reference sequence). The trim removed 10 bases at V and 7 bases at J, leaving 7 bases unmatched. This chain's CDR3 is CATLTSGGTNEQFF. CDR3 nucleotide sequence: TGTGCCACCTTGACTAGCGGGGGGACGAATGAGCAGTTCTTC.

This chain links TRBV10-3 with TRBJ2-5; D uncertain. Matching the DNA end better, TRBJ2-7 makes the J call doubtful. This CDR3 comprises 15 residues. The V gene's germline CDR1 is ENHRY and CDR2 SYGVKD. CDR3 coding DNA: TGTGCCATCAGTGATAGTCAGGCGAGCTCCTACGAGCAGTACTTC. It encodes CAISDSQASSYEQYF.

V gene TRBV19 combines with J gene TRBJ1-2, with 9 bases fitting TRBD1. This CDR3 comprises 18 residues. CDR1 is LNHDA and CDR2 is SQIVND in the germline V gene (reference sequence). V shed 7 bases, J shed 1 base, and the junction held 16 bases outside the gene matches. This chain's CDR3 is CASTARTGVFLINYGYTF. The CDR3 bases are TGTGCCAGTACCGCCCGGACAGGGGTTTTTCTGATTAACTATGGCTACACCTTC.

The rearrangement joins TRBV6-5 to TRBJ1-1; no clear D. The CDR3 length is 13 residues. Trimming cost V 6 bases and J 13 bases, with 21 bases left between them. The germline V gene has CDR1 MNHEY and CDR2 SVGAGI. The CDR3: CASSPMGSSVGFF. For the CDR3, the DNA is TGTGCCAGCAGCCCTATGGGTTCGTCTGTGGGTTTCTTT.

The chain links TRBV4-3 to TRBJ2-3, with 11 bases that match TRBD1. Germline loops: CDR1 LGHNA, CDR2 YSLEER. CDR3 length equals 18 residues. The V and J ends lost 0 bases and 4 bases, in that order; junction bases with no gene match: 9. This CDR3 is CASSQDFAGTGGSDTQYF. DNA of the CDR3: TGCGCCAGCAGCCAAGATTTCGCCGGGACAGGGGGTTCAGATACGCAGTATTTT.

The rearrangement uses TRBV6-5 and TRBJ2-4; TRBD1 aligns across 7 bases. The V segment lost 6 bases and the J segment 5 bases; nucleotides outside the gene matches: 13. CDR1 is MNHEY and CDR2 is SVGAGI in the germline V gene. This CDR3 region has 16 residues. This CDR3 is CASRYRLGQAENIQYF. CDR3 bases: TGTGCCAGCAGATACAGACTCGGACAGGCCGAAAACATTCAGTACTTC.

In its sample, this clone was seen once. V usage is TRBV19 and J usage is TRBJ2-1; 9 bases match TRBD2. This CDR3 has 15 amino acids. J lost 7 bases, V lost 1 base, and 5 bases had no gene match. From germline, CDR1 is LNHDA and CDR2 SQIVND (reference sequence). For the CDR3, the DNA is TGTGCCAGTAGTATAGCCAGCGGGAGGTGGAATGAGCAGTTCTTC. It encodes CASSIASGRWNEQFF. The full variable domain, in which reference TRBV19 and TRBJ2-1 provide the parts outside the CDR3, is DGGITQSPKYLFRKEGQNVTLSCEQNLNHDAMYWYRQDPGQGLRLIYYSQIVNDFQKGDIAEGYSVSREKKESFPLTVTSAQKNPTAFYLCASSIASGRWNEQFFGPGTRLTVL.

This rearrangement joins TRBV27 to TRBJ2-7; 7 bases are a match to TRBD1. Germline assignment: CDR1 MNHEY and CDR2 SMNVEV (reference sequence). The CDR3 totals 14 residues. The V segment lost 5 bases and the J segment 2 bases; nucleotides outside the gene matches: 6. The CDR3 DNA is TGTGCCAGCAGTCCAGGGGGTTGGGCCTACGAGCAGTACTTC. Protein sequence: CASSPGGWAYEQYF.

The CDR3, as DNA: TGTGCCAGCAGCTTGGAGGCGGTGAACACTGAAGCTTTCTTT. Amino acid sequence: CASSLEAVNTEAFF. This chain connects TRBV5-4 to TRBJ1-1; D is uncertain. Germline V gene lookup returns CDR1 SGHNT and CDR2 YYREEE (reference sequence). V lost 0 bases to trimming and J lost 0 bases, with 6 bases between them. This CDR3 contains 14 residues. Combining the CDR3 with reference TRBV5-4 and TRBJ1-1 gives the whole variable domain ETGVTQSPTHLIKTRGQQVTLRCSSQSGHNTVSWYQQALGQGPQFIFQYYREEENGRGNFPPRFSGLQFPNYSSELNVNALELDDSALYLCASSLEAVNTEAFFGQGTRLTVV.

J is TRBJ1-1 and V is TRBV4-2; a possible D gene is TRBD1 (5 bases). Germline lookup yields CDR1 LGHNA and CDR2 YNFKEQ. This CDR3 is 14 amino acids long. Trimming stripped 0 bases from V and 5 bases from J, with 10 bases between. The CDR3: CASSQDGRETEAFF. In DNA form, the CDR3 reads TGTGCCAGCAGCCAAGACGGCAGGGAGACTGAAGCTTTCTTT.

The V gene is TRBV29-1, the J gene TRBJ1-4, with 9 bases lining up with TRBD1. CDR3 size: 17 residues. In germline, CDR1 is SQVTM, CDR2 ANQGSEA. After removal of 4 bases from V and 0 bases from J, the junction contained 9 bases not matched to a gene. The DNA of the CDR3 is TGCAGCGTTGCAAAGGGACAGGGATCTTCAACTAATGAAAAACTGTTTTTT. Translated, it gives CSVAKGQGSSTNEKLFF. Complete variable domain (other parts from reference TRBV29-1 and TRBJ1-4): SAVISQKPSRDICQRGTSLTIQCQVDSQVTMMFWYRQQPGQSLTLIATANQGSEATYESGFVIDKFPISRPNLTFSTLTVSNMSPEDSSIYLCSVAKGQGSSTNEKLFFGSGTQLSVL.

The chain employs TRBV27 and TRBJ2-2; D is unclear. Germline CDR1 and CDR2: MNHEY and SMNVEV (reference sequence). The CDR3 has 15 residues. V lost 3 bases, J lost 1 base, and 9 bases lay in between. The CDR3 sequence is CASSLGPWNTGELFF. CDR3 bases: TGTGCCAGCAGTTTGGGCCCTTGGAACACCGGGGAGCTGTTTTTT.

The CDR3 loop is CASSSSMGYNEQFF. The CDR3, as DNA: TGTGCCAGCAGTTCTTCCATGGGCTACAATGAGCAGTTCTTC. The J gene is TRBJ2-1, the V gene TRBV6-1, with no clear D. The CDR3 runs to 14 residues. Germline V CDR1 and CDR2: MNHNS, SASEGT. V lost 5 bases and J 3 bases, leaving 11 bases between the germline ends.

V usage is TRBV6-1 and J usage is TRBJ2-3; 10 nucleotides match TRBD1. The CDR3 has 18 amino acids. The junction had 12 bases not matched to a gene; V was cut back by 3 bases and J by 3 bases. Germline values: CDR1 MNHNS, CDR2 SASEGT. CDR3 in DNA: TGTGCCAGCAGTGAGGAAACATTCCGGGACAGGGGTACAGATACGCAGTATTTT. Translation gives CASSEETFRDRGTDTQYF.

This clone was observed a single time. This chain uses TRBV11-3 with TRBJ2-7; no firm D call. The CDR3 consists of 13 residues. V dropped 4 bases and J dropped 2 bases, with 9 bases sitting between them. Germline V gives CDR1 SGHNT, CDR2 YENEEA. The CDR3 DNA reads TGTGCCAGCAGCTATGAAGGCACCTACGAGCAGTACTTC. It encodes CASSYEGTYEQYF.

The rearrangement links TRBV7-3 to TRBJ2-1, with 11 bases lining up with TRBD2. With V trimmed by 5 bases and J by 7 bases, 10 bases remained unmatched. The CDR3 contains 16 residues. The germline CDR1 and CDR2 sequences are SGHTA and FQGTGA. In DNA form, the CDR3 reads TGTGCCAGCAGCCCCTGGGGTAGCGGGGGGGCAAATGAGCAGTTCTTC. Translating gives CASSPWGSGGANEQFF.

CDR3 sequence reads: CASSFGAGDNQPQHF. CDR3 nucleotides: TGTGCCAGCAGTTTCGGGGCAGGTGACAATCAGCCCCAGCATTTT. This sequence joins TRBV28 and TRBJ1-5; TRBD1 might be the D (5 bases). The germline gives CDR1 MDHEN, CDR2 SYDVKM. The CDR3 contains 15 residues. The V gene lost 3 bases and the J gene lost 3 bases, with 12 bases spanning the gap.

The chain joins TRBV14 to TRBJ1-3; TRBD1 might be the D (6 bases). V lost 4 bases and J lost 0, with 13 bases in between. The CDR3 is made up of 16 amino acids. Per germline, CDR1 SGHDN and CDR2 FVKESK. This CDR3 is CASSRGQWVSGNTIYF. The DNA for the CDR3 is TGTGCCAGCAGCCGCGGACAGTGGGTCTCTGGAAACACCATATATTTT.